These 21 T cell receptor beta chains originate from one sample sequenced in a study of T cells in Graves' hyperthyroidism and ophthalmopathy. The investigators amplified TCR beta CDR3 regions from RNA transcripts. RT-PCR in the first round (using the HTBI primer set) targeted the TCR CDR3. TCRdb re-called the multiplex PCR reads with MiXCR, one entry per CDR3 protein. The sample has under 300,000 distinct CDR3 sequences, around 13% seen once. Sequenced sample: blood. The receptor source for this set is a middle-aged woman with Graves' hyperthyroidism.

The V call is TRBV28, the J call TRBJ2-7, with 9 bases identical to TRBD1. Trimming at V came to 9 bases and at J to 2 bases, leaving 8 bases not matched to a gene. The CDR3 is made up of 14 amino acids. Germline CDR1 MDHEN, CDR2 SYDVKM. In DNA, the CDR3 is TGTGCCAGTTTCGCCGGGACAGGGACCTACGAGCAGTACTTC. Amino acid sequence: CASFAGTGTYEQYF.

The gene calls are TRBV28 and TRBJ1-4, with a tentative D call TRBD1 (5 bases). V lost 5 bases and J 8 bases, leaving 18 bases between the germline ends. The germline CDR1 and CDR2 sequences are MDHEN and SYDVKM. This CDR3 has 15 residues. Here the CDR3 reads CASSPDGGTHEKLFF. The CDR3 DNA follows: TGTGCCAGCAGTCCCGACGGGGGGACGCACGAAAAACTGTTTTTT.

This clonotype was counted only a few times. The chain is built from TRBV20-1 and TRBJ1-1; TRBD1 agrees at 7 bases. Trimming at V came to 7 bases and at J to 1 base, leaving 6 bases not matched to a gene. The CDR3 covers 13 residues. CDR1 is DFQATT and CDR2 is SNEGSKA in the germline V gene (reference sequence). CDR3 residues: CSGRGGENTEAFF. CDR3 nucleotides: TGCAGTGGGAGAGGGGGCGAGAACACTGAAGCTTTCTTT.

This clonotype was seen many times. The genes are TRBV7-9 and TRBJ2-3; 11 bases are a match to TRBD2. V dropped 5 bases and J dropped 4; count of bases not matched to a gene: 5. This CDR3 is 15 amino acids long. CDR1 and CDR2 (germline): SEHNR, FQNEAQ (reference sequence). CDR3 nucleotide sequence: TGTGCCAGCAGCCTTACTAGCGGGAGACCAGATACGCAGTATTTT. This sequence encodes CASSLTSGRPDTQYF.

This clonotype was found a few times. The chain joins TRBV14 to TRBJ2-7; perhaps TRBD2 as D (7 bases). The CDR3 runs 15 residues. Germline CDR1 is SGHDN and CDR2 is FVKESK. Trimming pared 1 base from V and 4 bases from J, leaving 14 bases between. CDR3 in amino acids: CASSQGGGRVYEQYF. In nucleotides, the CDR3 is TGTGCCAGCAGCCAAGGGGGGGGCAGAGTATACGAGCAGTACTTC.

This clonotype was recorded a few times. The rearrangement joins TRBV6-2 or TRBV6-3 to TRBJ2-6; weak D call: TRBD1 (5 bases). V shed 5 bases and J shed 4 bases, with 24 bases lying between them. The CDR3 contains 19 residues. CDR1 is MNHEY, CDR2 SVGEGT, per germline. CDR3 protein: CASSQNGHDPWGGANVLTF. As DNA, the CDR3 is TGTGCCAGCAGTCAGAACGGACACGACCCTTGGGGAGGGGCCAACGTCCTGACTTTC.

This clonotype was seen many times. This chain links TRBV5-1 with TRBJ2-7; 8 bases align to TRBD1. The CDR3 has 14 residues. J was trimmed by 3 bases and V by 4 bases; bases with no gene match: 6. Germline V gene data show CDR1 as SGHRS and CDR2 as YFSETQ. CDR3 in DNA: TGCGCCAGCAGCGACGACAGGGGCCGCTACGAGCAGTACTTC. Protein: CASSDDRGRYEQYF. Filled out from reference TRBV5-1 and TRBJ2-7, the complete variable domain reads KAGVTQTPRYLIKTRGQQVTLSCSPISGHRSVSWYQQTPGQGLQFLFEYFSETQRNKGNFPGRFSGRQFSNSRSEMNVSTLELGDSALYLCASSDDRGRYEQYFGPGTRLTVT.

This clonotype came up many times. The chain carries TRBV12-3 or TRBV12-4 and TRBJ2-2; 7 nucleotides line up with TRBD2. V shed 6 bases, J shed 4 bases, and the junction held 14 bases outside the gene matches. The CDR3 extends over 17 amino acids. The chain's CDR3 is CASSDRLAGKTTGELFF. The CDR3 bases are TGTGCCAGCAGCGACAGACTAGCCGGGAAAACCACCGGGGAGCTGTTTTTT.

This clonotype was observed a few times. The rearrangement uses TRBV19 and TRBJ2-6; TRBD2 might be the D (7 bases). The ends were cut back, 3 bases at V and 3 bases at J, with 9 bases in the middle. This CDR3 is built from 15 residues. Germline-derived CDR1 and CDR2 are LNHDA and SQIVND (reference sequence). The CDR3 coding sequence is TGTGCCAGTAGTATGGGGGGGCTTGGGGCCAACGTCCTGACTTTC. It codes for CASSMGGLGANVLTF.

This clonotype was detected ten times or more. The genes are TRBV30 and TRBJ2-7; D is possibly TRBD1 (6 bases). The V gene lost 0 bases and the J gene lost 6 bases, with 12 bases spanning the gap. There are 13 residues in the CDR3. CDR1 is GTSNPN and CDR2 is SVGIG in the germline V gene (reference sequence). Here the CDR3 reads CAWSVGGEGEQYF. CDR3 DNA sequence: TGTGCCTGGAGTGTAGGGGGTGAGGGCGAGCAGTACTTC.

The sample holds many counts of this clonotype. V and J are TRBV7-8 and TRBJ2-1; TRBD2 matches 8 bases. Germline V gene data show CDR1 as SGHVS and CDR2 as FQNEAQ. V was clipped by 7 bases and J by 2 bases; unmatched bases: 16. The CDR3 runs to 18 residues. Here the CDR3 reads CASIDQSGGRNAYNEQFF. The DNA of the CDR3 is TGTGCCAGCATCGATCAATCGGGGGGGAGGAATGCCTACAATGAGCAGTTCTTC.

The sample holds many counts of this clonotype. The V call is TRBV12-3 or TRBV12-4, the J call TRBJ2-7; unclear D gene. V lost 3 bases to trimming and J lost 6 bases, with 12 bases between them. This CDR3 is 13 amino acids long. CDR3 residues: CASSFNSRREQYF. The CDR3 DNA reads as TGTGCCAGCAGTTTCAATAGCCGGCGCGAGCAGTACTTC.

The J gene is TRBJ2-7, the V gene TRBV5-6, with D possibly called TRBD1 or TRBD2 (5 bases each). The CDR3 runs 13 residues. V was shortened by 0 bases and J by 6 bases, with 10 bases between the two germline ends. Germline-derived CDR1 and CDR2 are SGHDT and YYEEEE. CDR3 amino acids: CASSLGGFGEQYF. DNA for the CDR3: TGTGCCAGCAGCTTGGGGGGGTTTGGCGAGCAGTACTTC.

Ten or more counts support this clonotype. This chain connects TRBV28 to TRBJ2-1; 11 bases agree with TRBD2. Germline V gives CDR1 MDHEN, CDR2 SYDVKM. The CDR3 runs to 16 residues. Unmatched junction bases numbered 8, after V lost 6 bases and J lost 4 bases. CDR3 DNA sequence: TGTGCCAGCAGCTCGTTTAGCGGGAGGGAGTACAATGAGCAGTTCTTC. Amino acid sequence: CASSSFSGREYNEQFF.

This clonotype was observed many times. V and J are TRBV20-1 and TRBJ1-6; the D is unclear. The CDR3 is made up of 17 amino acids. The V gene lost 0 bases and the J gene lost 5 bases, with 17 bases spanning the gap. Germline CDR1 DFQATT, CDR2 SNEGSKA (reference sequence). The chain's CDR3 is CSARDLPWGGNNSPLHF. The CDR3 nucleotides are TGCAGTGCTAGAGATCTCCCGTGGGGTGGAAATAATTCACCCCTCCACTTT.

J is TRBJ1-1 and V is TRBV19, with D unclear. The CDR3 is made up of 13 amino acids. Trimming took off 3 bases at V and 4 bases at J, with 9 bases between the two ends. The germline V gene has CDR1 LNHDA and CDR2 SQIVND (reference sequence). In nucleotides, the CDR3 is TGTGCCAGTAGTATGGGAGGGATCACTGAAGCTTTCTTT. Its protein product is CASSMGGITEAFF.

The table lists this clonotype with many counts. The chain combines TRBV3-1 with TRBJ1-2; the D is unclear. The CDR3 is 13 residues long. The germline V gene encodes CDR1 LGHDT and CDR2 YNNKEL (reference sequence). V was trimmed by 0 bases and J by 10 bases, leaving 12 bases between them. This CDR3 reads CASSQDGQSSYTF. The CDR3, as DNA: TGTGCCAGCAGCCAAGATGGGCAGTCCTCCTACACCTTC.

Many counts were recorded for this clonotype. This CDR3 reads CASSAPTVPYEQYF. The DNA of the CDR3 is TGTGCCAGCAGTGCCCCGACAGTTCCCTACGAGCAGTACTTC. J is TRBJ2-7 and V is TRBV2; possible D gene TRBD1, 5 bases. Trimming stripped 4 bases from V and 2 bases from J, with 12 bases between. The CDR3 covers 14 residues. From germline, CDR1 is SNHLY and CDR2 FYNNEI.

This clonotype was observed many times. The rearrangement joins TRBV15 to TRBJ2-1, with D perhaps given as TRBD1 or TRBD2 (5 bases each). Germline loops: CDR1 LNHNV, CDR2 YYDKDF (reference sequence). V lost 5 bases and J lost 0, with 11 bases in between. The CDR3 has 15 amino acids. The CDR3 loop reads CATSVRDGSYNEQFF. The CDR3 coding sequence is TGTGCCACCAGCGTCCGGGACGGCTCCTACAATGAGCAGTTCTTC. The full variable domain, with the rest looked up from reference TRBV15 and TRBJ2-1, is DAMVIQNPRYQVTQFGKPVTLSCSQTLNHNVMYWYQQKSSQAPKLLFHYYDKDFNNEADTPDNFQSRRPNTSFCFLDIRSPGLGDTAMYLCATSVRDGSYNEQFFGPGTRLTVL.

A single count supports this clonotype. The V call is TRBV9, the J call TRBJ2-2; no firm D call. The length of the CDR3 is 15 residues. The ends were cut back, 0 bases at V and 6 bases at J, with 12 bases in the middle. Germline lookup yields CDR1 SGDLS and CDR2 YYNGEE. This CDR3 reads CASSVGFPRAGELFF. CDR3 sequence (DNA): TGTGCCAGCAGCGTAGGATTTCCTCGCGCCGGGGAGCTGTTTTTT.

There are many counts of this clonotype. The rearrangement uses TRBV29-1 and TRBJ1-1, with D possibly being TRBD1 (6 bases). The germline V gene encodes CDR1 SQVTM and CDR2 ANQGSEA. Trimming removed 4 bases from V and 4 bases from J, with 13 bases in between. CDR3 length: 13 residues. CDR3 loop: CSVGALRGTEAFF. CDR3 sequence (DNA): TGCAGCGTTGGGGCTCTCAGGGGCACTGAAGCTTTCTTT.